A selection of T cell receptor beta chains follows, all from one sample in a study of vaccination and CD4 T cells after COVID-19. Their antigen targets remain unknown. MiXCR, applied by TCRdb to the PCR reads, yields one record per CDR3 protein. The table includes roughly 8,400 distinct CDR3 sequences, approximately 60% detected once. The input for sequencing was cultured CD4+ T cells from blood, taken after SARS-CoV-2 vaccination. All receptors derive from a human donor with COVID-19. Each CDR3 is given without its conserved first and last residue. D genes are given only for firm matches.

length,D,J,V,CDR3
13,NA,TRBJ1-5,TRBV7-9,ASSLGGKGNQPQH
14,TRBD2,TRBJ2-3,TRBV27,ASSRFRSGATDTQY
13,NA,TRBJ1-3,TRBV20-1,SARGDEGSGNTIY
12,NA,TRBJ1-2,TRBV7-2,ASSPDRRVNGYT
14,TRBD2,TRBJ2-3,TRBV7-3,ASSLTGLAIADTQY
10,NA,TRBJ1-1,TRBV6-1,ASSNAGTEAF
10,NA,TRBJ2-7,TRBV20-1,SAIPTDYEQY
15,NA,TRBJ1-1,TRBV12-3/TRBV12-4,ASSSPMRGVRNTEAF
14,NA,TRBJ1-1,TRBV7-8,ASRYAGSLGNTEAF
12,NA,TRBJ2-3,TRBV12-1,ASSFPDSTDTQY
13,TRBD1,TRBJ1-2,TRBV11-2,ASSPRMRQGYGYT
11,TRBD1,TRBJ1-2,TRBV20-1,SARGTGVYGYT
14,TRBD2,TRBJ2-7,TRBV5-1,ASSLDAGGDSYEQY
14,NA,TRBJ2-5,TRBV30,AWSGGTQAVEETQY
11,NA,TRBJ2-4,TRBV7-7,ANFSGTKNIQY
11,NA,TRBJ1-2,TRBV28,ASSVTGIYGYT
11,NA,TRBJ2-5,TRBV7-6,ASSPRFGETQY
12,NA,TRBJ2-5,TRBV20-1,SARVFRGAGTQY
16,NA,TRBJ1-1,TRBV4-2,ASSQEISAGLLNTEAF
12,NA,TRBJ2-2,TRBV2,ASSEVRSTGELF
10,NA,TRBJ1-2,TRBV29-1,SVAGSLGGYT
11,TRBD1,TRBJ1-1,TRBV6-1,ATRTGENTEAF
14,NA,TRBJ1-2,TRBV19,ASSMVSPRGSYGYT
15,TRBD1,TRBJ1-1,TRBV27,ASSLFSGGRGNTEAF
12,NA,TRBJ1-2,TRBV20-1,SVRAPGAREGYT
12,NA,TRBJ2-7,TRBV20-1,SASTSGFLGEQY
14,TRBD2,TRBJ2-3,TRBV11-3,ASSLGPAGDTDTQY
14,NA,TRBJ1-2,TRBV6-2/TRBV6-3,ASSQERSAGYRGYT
13,TRBD1,TRBJ2-7,TRBV27,ASSLFGTGSYEQY
12,NA,TRBJ1-2,TRBV19,ASRADSRPGGYT
14,TRBD1,TRBJ1-5,TRBV24-1,ATSDGQGLGNQPQH
14,TRBD1,TRBJ1-3,TRBV5-4,ASRDRDSRSGNTIY
14,TRBD1,TRBJ1-2,TRBV6-2/TRBV6-3,ASSNPLRDRYYGYT
12,NA,TRBJ2-3,TRBV20-1,SAGGAKLGDTQY
11,NA,TRBJ1-2,TRBV2,ASRDSGPYGYT
14,TRBD1,TRBJ2-7,TRBV24-1,ATSETTPGQGAEQY
14,NA,TRBJ1-2,TRBV5-6,ASSRSQGTSNYGYT
13,TRBD1,TRBJ2-1,TRBV20-1,SATETGTGYNEQF
13,TRBD1,TRBJ1-4,TRBV15,ATSRHRGVNEKLF
12,NA,TRBJ2-5,TRBV11-2,ASTGTSTGETQY
12,TRBD2,TRBJ2-1,TRBV6-1,ASSSHSGVIEQF